This T cell receptor beta chain was identified during a study of blood T cell repertoires in COVID-19. Study information: The study drew acute and convalescent COVID-19 samples from the United States, Italy and Spain.

V gave up 2 bases and J gave up 5 bases, with 13 bases separating them. In germline, CDR1 is MNHEY, CDR2 SVGAGI. This CDR3 comprises 14 residues. Authors' processing steps: The assay estimated nucleated cells by amplifying reference gene primers. Only in-frame clones appear in the TCRdb table, and some are missing; sequencing was by immunoSEQ multiplex PCR. V and J calls and clone size are copied from that table; D and trimming were computed from the DNA. The table has about 240,000 clones, 82% seen once. Sequenced sample: peripheral blood. The sequence derives from a woman aged 70 to 79 with acute or convalescent COVID-19. J is TRBJ2-7 and V is TRBV6-5; possibly TRBD1 for D (5 bases). The chain's CDR3 is CASSYRQGSNEQYF. CDR3 in DNA: TGTGCCAGCAGTTACAGGCAGGGAAGCAACGAGCAGTACTTC.